Listed below are T cell receptor beta chains from one sample, sequenced in a study of control samples from healthy donors and cancer patients. Generated by immunoSEQ multiplex PCR, the TCRdb table keeps only in-frame clones and is missing some. This table has around 250,000 clones, roughly four fifths appearing once. The sample consisted of PBMCs. The receptors stem from a woman aged 60 to 75 with lung cancer. CDR3s include the opening cysteine and the closing phenylalanine or tryptophan. Fields, in order: J gene, D gene, V gene, clone size, CDR3 DNA, CDR3 protein. The D gene is left open where the match is weak. The size of a clone is reported for some rows only, either as once, few or many, or as a class for expanded clones.

>TRBJ2-2|-|TRBV3-1/TRBV3-2|-
TGTGCCAGCAGCCTCGGGGGGCCGGGGAACACCGGGGAGCTGTTTTTT
CASSLGGPGNTGELFF
>TRBJ1-5|-|TRBV7-9|-
TGTGCCAGCAGCTTGCAGGGAAGCAATCAGCCCCAGCATTTT
CASSLQGSNQPQHF
>TRBJ1-2|-|TRBV5-4|-
TGTGCCAGCAGCTTGGACCTCTCGGCTAACTATGGCTACACCTTC
CASSLDLSANYGYTF
>TRBJ1-5|-|TRBV9|few
TGTGCCAGCAGCCTGACGGACCGTAGCAATCAGCCCCAGCATTTT
CASSLTDRSNQPQHF
>TRBJ2-1|-|TRBV4-1|-
TGCGCCAGCGGCCATCTAGGATCTGAGCAGTTCTTC
CASGHLGSEQFF
>TRBJ1-6|TRBD1|TRBV9|-
TGTGCCAGCAGCCCCGGACAGGGAATTTCACCCCTCCACTTT
CASSPGQGISPLHF
>TRBJ2-7|-|TRBV19|-
TGTGCCAGTAGTATGTCGAGAGATTCCTCCTACGAGCAGTACTTC
CASSMSRDSSYEQYF
>TRBJ1-4|-|TRBV4-2|-
TGTGCCAGCAGCCAAAGTGGTCCAGGGACCGAAAAACTGTTTTTT
CASSQSGPGTEKLFF
>TRBJ1-4|-|TRBV5-4|-
TGTGCCAGCAGCTCCTTAGTAGGCGAAAAACTGTTTTTT
CASSSLVGEKLFF
>TRBJ1-6|-|TRBV3-1/TRBV3-2|-
TGTGCCAGCAGCCCTTCGAGGGGAAATTCACCCCTCCACTTT
CASSPSRGNSPLHF
>TRBJ2-3|-|TRBV4-1|-
TGCGCCAGCAGCCAAGTCGGCCTTACCACAGATACGCAGTATTTT
CASSQVGLTTDTQYF
>TRBJ1-1|-|TRBV2|-
TGTGCCAGCAACTCCGGGGGGAACACTGAAGCTTTCTTT
CASNSGGNTEAFF
>TRBJ2-5|TRBD2|TRBV5-1|-
TGCGCCAGCAGCTTGGCTTCTTCGGCTAGCGGGGGACTAGAGACCCAGTACTTC
CASSLASSASGGLETQYF
>TRBJ1-5|-|TRBV27|-
TGTGCCAGCAACCTAAAGACAGCATATAGCAATCAGCCCCAGCATTTT
CASNLKTAYSNQPQHF
>TRBJ2-5|-|TRBV5-1|-
TGCGCCAGCAGCCCGACAGCAAGCCAAGAGACCCAGTACTTC
CASSPTASQETQYF
>TRBJ2-7|-|TRBV3-1/TRBV3-2|once
TGTGCCAGCAGCACCTACGAGCAGTACTTC
CASSTYEQYF
>TRBJ1-5|-|TRBV19|once
TGTGCCAATAGTATTGGGCATTTCAGCAATCAGCCCCAGCATTTT
CANSIGHFSNQPQHF
>TRBJ2-3|-|TRBV7-2|-
TGTGCCAGCAGCACTTACCAGCCTAATACGCAGTATTTT
CASSTYQPNTQYF
>TRBJ2-7|TRBD2|TRBV25-1|-
TGTGCCAGCAGTCCCAATCGCGGGGGGGCCGAGCAGTACTTC
CASSPNRGGAEQYF
>TRBJ2-1|TRBD2|TRBV2|-
TGTGCCAGCCATAGCGGGGCCTACAATGAGCAGTTCTTC
CASHSGAYNEQFF
>TRBJ1-2|TRBD1|TRBV24-1|-
TGTGCCACCAGTGGGGGACAGAGATATGGCTACACCTTC
CATSGGQRYGYTF
>TRBJ2-1|TRBD2|TRBV15|-
TGTGCCACCAGCAGAGATATGATTAGCGGGAGTATGTACAATGAGCAGTTCTTC
CATSRDMISGSMYNEQFF
>TRBJ2-3|TRBD2|TRBV4-1|-
TGCGCCAGCAGCCAAGTGGAAAGCGGGGCCTCTCGGGAGACGCAGTATTTT
CASSQVESGASRETQYF
>TRBJ2-3|-|TRBV3-1/TRBV3-2|-
TGTGCCAGCAGCCAAGATCCCGCAGGGGCGACAGATACGCAGTATTTT
CASSQDPAGATDTQYF
>TRBJ1-6|-|TRBV7-3|-
TGTGCCAGCAGCTATATGGACTATAATTCACCCCTCCACTTT
CASSYMDYNSPLHF
>TRBJ2-1|TRBD2|TRBV28|-
TGTGCCAGCAATGAACTAGCGGGGTACAATGAGCAGTTCTTC
CASNELAGYNEQFF
>TRBJ1-1|-|TRBV5-1|-
TGCGCCAGTTCTAACCCACAGGGAGGGGCTGAAGCTTTCTTT
CASSNPQGGAEAFF
>TRBJ2-3|-|TRBV16|-
TGTGCCAGCAGCCAATCGTTCCAGGGCGACACAGATACGCAGTATTTT
CASSQSFQGDTDTQYF
>TRBJ1-2|-|TRBV2|-
TGTGCCGGGCAAGATGGAGGGAACTATGGCTACACCTTC
CAGQDGGNYGYTF
>TRBJ1-2|TRBD1|TRBV3-1/TRBV3-2|-
TGTGCCAGCAGGCTAACCGACAGGGGTGGAGGTGGCTACACCTTC
CASRLTDRGGGGYTF
>TRBJ1-5|-|TRBV24-1|-
TGTGCCACCAGTATGGGCAATCAGCCCCAGCATTTT
CATSMGNQPQHF